Each of the 10 T cell receptor beta chains below was sequenced from the same sample in a study of blood T cell repertoires in COVID-19. Sequenced by immunoSEQ multiplex PCR; TCRdb stores in-frame clones only, minus some. The sample includes more than 250,000 clones, roughly 85% seen only once; the top ten take 4.5% to 6%. The source material was PBMCs or T cells enriched from blood (not recorded which). The receptor source for this set is a man aged 40-49 years who had been exposed to COVID-19.

The chain recombines TRBV6-5 with TRBJ2-1; D unclear. CDR1 MNHEY and CDR2 SVGAGI come from the germline V gene. The CDR3 is made up of 13 amino acids. V was shortened by 5 bases and J by 8 bases, with 13 bases between the two germline ends. DNA for the CDR3: TGTGCCAGCAGTCGGCTAGATAGGTATGAGCAGTTCTTC. Residues: CASSRLDRYEQFF.

The CDR3 loop is CSASLTDTQYF. The CDR3, as DNA: TGCAGTGCTAGTCTCACAGATACGCAGTATTTT. The chain is built from TRBV20-1 and TRBJ2-3; D is unresolved. Germline lookup yields CDR1 DFQATT and CDR2 SNEGSKA (reference sequence). CDR3 length equals 11 residues. V was shortened by 3 bases and J by 2 bases, with 3 bases between the two germline ends.

The chain uses TRBV27 and TRBJ2-2; tentatively, D is TRBD1 (5 bases). Germline CDR1 is MNHEY and CDR2 is SMNVEV (reference sequence). This CDR3 has 15 amino acids. V dropped 3 bases and J dropped 2 bases, with 10 bases sitting between them. The DNA of the CDR3 is TGTGCCAGCAGTTTTCGGACACTAAACACCGGGGAGCTGTTTTTT. Amino acids: CASSFRTLNTGELFF.

The chain employs TRBV29-1 and TRBJ1-1; 7 bases fit TRBD1. V dropped 4 bases and J dropped 0; count of bases not matched to a gene: 11. The CDR3 extends over 16 amino acids. Germline V gene lookup returns CDR1 SQVTM and CDR2 ANQGSEA. The chain's CDR3 is CSVVRRGGQLNTEAFF. The CDR3 coding sequence is TGCAGCGTTGTTAGGCGGGGGGGACAGTTGAACACTGAAGCTTTCTTT. The full variable domain, with the rest looked up from reference TRBV29-1 and TRBJ1-1, is SAVISQKPSRDICQRGTSLTIQCQVDSQVTMMFWYRQQPGQSLTLIATANQGSEATYESGFVIDKFPISRPNLTFSTLTVSNMSPEDSSIYLCSVVRRGGQLNTEAFFGQGTRLTVV.

The chain uses TRBV11-3 and TRBJ2-5, with TRBD2 identical over 10 bases. This CDR3 comprises 14 residues. Germline CDR1 reads SGHNT; CDR2 reads YENEEA. Trimming removed 1 base from V and 7 bases from J; junction bases left unmatched: 3. The CDR3 sequence is CASSLGGLAPTQYF. The CDR3 DNA reads as TGTGCCAGCAGCTTAGGGGGACTAGCGCCGACCCAGTACTTC.

This chain connects TRBV25-1 to TRBJ2-1, with D uncertain. The CDR3 runs 13 residues. Germline CDR1 and CDR2: MGHDK and SYGVNS. With 0 bases removed from V and 9 bases from J, the gap between germline ends came to 9 bases. The CDR3 region has the DNA TGTGCCAGCAGTGAATATAGGCCAGGTGAGCAGTTCTTC. Its translation: CASSEYRPGEQFF.

This clone was found a few times. The chain has TRBV9 and TRBJ1-5; no clear D gene. This CDR3 is built from 13 residues. The V end lost 4 bases, the J end lost 0 bases, and 5 bases lay between the germline ends. Germline assignment: CDR1 SGDLS and CDR2 YYNGEE. The CDR3 nucleotides read TGTGCCAGCAGCCGTTATAGCAATCAGCCCCAGCATTTT. Its translation: CASSRYSNQPQHF.

The gene calls are TRBV14 and TRBJ2-1, with a tentative D call TRBD2 (6 bases). Per germline, CDR1 SGHDN and CDR2 FVKESK. This CDR3 has 16 amino acids. The V end lost 1 base, the J end lost 5 bases, and 15 bases lay between the germline ends. The CDR3 is CASSQVWSGLHNEQFF. CDR3 DNA: TGTGCCAGCAGCCAAGTTTGGAGCGGGCTACACAATGAGCAGTTCTTC.

The genes are TRBV7-9 and TRBJ2-7; a weak D match, TRBD1 (5 bases). Trimming took 5 bases from V and 1 from J, leaving 6 bases between them. Germline-derived CDR1 and CDR2 are SEHNR and FQNEAQ (reference sequence). The CDR3 extends over 12 amino acids. Here the CDR3 reads CASSDRSYEQYF. In DNA form, the CDR3 reads TGTGCCAGCAGCGACAGATCCTACGAGCAGTACTTC.

The chain uses TRBV5-6 and TRBJ2-7; a weak D match, TRBD2 (6 bases). Germline V gives CDR1 SGHDT, CDR2 YYEEEE. V dropped 0 bases and J dropped 0 bases, with 7 bases sitting between them. The CDR3 runs to 14 residues. CDR3 protein: CASSLVGSSYEQYF. CDR3 coding DNA: TGTGCCAGCAGCTTGGTCGGGAGCTCCTACGAGCAGTACTTC. The variable domain in full, completed from reference TRBV5-6 and TRBJ2-7, reads DAGVTQSPTHLIKTRGQQVTLRCSPKSGHDTVSWYQQALGQGPQFIFQYYEEEERQRGNFPDRFSGHQFPNYSSELNVNALLLGDSALYLCASSLVGSSYEQYFGPGTRLTVT.